Listed below are T cell receptor beta chains from one sample, sequenced in a study of human T cells and chemical hapten exposure. MiXCR was run by TCRdb on the RACE reads, yielding one entry per CDR3 protein. In the table there are more than 250,000 distinct CDR3 sequences, about 9% of which are singletons. Sequencing used whole blood, obtained in connection with sensitization to the hapten diphenylcyclopropenone (DPC). These receptors were obtained from a woman aged 40 to 50 with alopecia areata. Some clones in this sample may be carry-over from other donors' samples. Both conserved end residues are part of each CDR3. The order of the fields is clone size, V gene, J gene, D gene, CDR3 DNA, CDR3 protein. The D gene is left open where the match is weak. Clone size is not always given. Where it is, it says once, few, many or a class for expanded clones.

clone_size: NA
v_call: TRBV20-1
j_call: TRBJ1-5
d_call: NA
cdr3_nt: TGCAGTGGCGGCAGGGGAAATCAGCCCCAGCATTTT
cdr3_aa: CSGGRGNQPQHF

clone_size: NA
v_call: TRBV2
j_call: TRBJ2-1
d_call: NA
cdr3_nt: TGTGCCAGCAGTCAGGAGTCCCGCAATCAGCAGTTCTTC
cdr3_aa: CASSQESRNQQFF

clone_size: few
v_call: TRBV3-1
j_call: TRBJ2-7
d_call: TRBD2
cdr3_nt: TGTGCCAGCAGCCCCTGGACTAGCGGGGCCTACGAGCAGTACTTC
cdr3_aa: CASSPWTSGAYEQYF

clone_size: few
v_call: TRBV7-2
j_call: TRBJ1-2
d_call: TRBD1
cdr3_nt: TGTGCCAGCAGCTTTCAGGGGGCGTCTAACTATGGCTACACCTTC
cdr3_aa: CASSFQGASNYGYTF

clone_size: few
v_call: TRBV6-6
j_call: TRBJ2-3
d_call: TRBD2
cdr3_nt: TGTGCCAGCAGGCCTAGTGTTGGGACTAGAGGAATCACAGATACGCAGTATTTT
cdr3_aa: CASRPSVGTRGITDTQYF

clone_size: few
v_call: TRBV5-5
j_call: TRBJ2-2
d_call: NA
cdr3_nt: TGTGCCAGCAGCTGGACGGTCCCCGGGGAGCTGTTTTTT
cdr3_aa: CASSWTVPGELFF

clone_size: many
v_call: TRBV5-1
j_call: TRBJ1-4
d_call: NA
cdr3_nt: TGCGCCAGCAGCTTGGATGGCAACATAGGGGGAAATGAAAAACTGTTTTTT
cdr3_aa: CASSLDGNIGGNEKLFF

clone_size: few
v_call: TRBV6-6
j_call: TRBJ1-1
d_call: NA
cdr3_nt: TGTGCCAGCACCCTGAGGGGCAGTCGGGTGAACACTGAAGCTTTCTTT
cdr3_aa: CASTLRGSRVNTEAFF

clone_size: NA
v_call: TRBV11-1
j_call: TRBJ2-2
d_call: NA
cdr3_nt: TGTGCCAGCAGCTTATTCCAGCCCTCGAACACCGGGAAGCTGTTTTTT
cdr3_aa: CASSLFQPSNTGKLFF

clone_size: many
v_call: TRBV12-3/TRBV12-4
j_call: TRBJ1-6
d_call: TRBD1
cdr3_nt: TGTGCCAGCAGTTTGGGGGACAGTGCCCTCCACTTT
cdr3_aa: CASSLGDSALHF

clone_size: NA
v_call: TRBV4-1
j_call: TRBJ2-7
d_call: NA
cdr3_nt: TGCGCCAGCAGCCAAGCGACTAGAGACTACGAGCAGTACTTC
cdr3_aa: CASSQATRDYEQYF

clone_size: few
v_call: TRBV20-1
j_call: TRBJ2-1
d_call: NA
cdr3_nt: TGCAGTGCTAGATCGTTGTGGGGCGGAATGGATGAGCAGTTCTTC
cdr3_aa: CSARSLWGGMDEQFF

clone_size: NA
v_call: TRBV29-1
j_call: TRBJ2-2
d_call: NA
cdr3_nt: TGCAGCGTTCGTTTGGGGACATCGAACACCGGGGAGCTGTTTTTT
cdr3_aa: CSVRLGTSNTGELFF

clone_size: NA
v_call: TRBV7-2
j_call: TRBJ2-1
d_call: NA
cdr3_nt: TGTGCCAGCAGCTTAGCGCGTCTTTCTAGCTCCTACAATGAGCAGTTCTTC
cdr3_aa: CASSLARLSSSYNEQFF

clone_size: few
v_call: TRBV28
j_call: TRBJ2-3
d_call: NA
cdr3_nt: TGTGCCAGCAGTTCCCTACAGGACCGCACAGATACGCAGTATTTT
cdr3_aa: CASSSLQDRTDTQYF

clone_size: many
v_call: TRBV20-1
j_call: TRBJ2-3
d_call: NA
cdr3_nt: TGCAGTGCGACAAGGGACATACCCCGGAGCGATACGCAGTATTTT
cdr3_aa: CSATRDIPRSDTQYF

clone_size: NA
v_call: TRBV5-1
j_call: TRBJ1-5
d_call: NA
cdr3_nt: TGCGCCAGCAGCTTGGGACAGGTGAATCAGCCCCAGCATTTT
cdr3_aa: CASSLGQVNQPQHF

clone_size: medium-sized
v_call: TRBV7-8
j_call: TRBJ2-7
d_call: TRBD1
cdr3_nt: TGTGCCAGCAGGGGACAGGTATCTTCCTACGAGCAGTACTTC
cdr3_aa: CASRGQVSSYEQYF

clone_size: few
v_call: TRBV11-1
j_call: TRBJ2-7
d_call: TRBD2
cdr3_nt: TGTGCCAGCAGCTTACAGCGGGAGACGGGGGAGCAGTACTTC
cdr3_aa: CASSLQRETGEQYF

clone_size: many
v_call: TRBV12-3/TRBV12-4
j_call: TRBJ1-5
d_call: NA
cdr3_nt: TGTGCCAGCAGTTTGTATGGGGCGGGTCAGCCCCAGCATTTT
cdr3_aa: CASSLYGAGQPQHF

clone_size: NA
v_call: TRBV12-2
j_call: TRBJ2-3
d_call: NA
cdr3_nt: TGTGCAAGTCGCTTAGTGGGGACTCCGAGGGATACGCAGTATTTT
cdr3_aa: CASRLVGTPRDTQYF

clone_size: NA
v_call: TRBV20-1
j_call: TRBJ2-3
d_call: NA
cdr3_nt: TGCAGTGCTAGAAGAGGCCTAGATACGCAGTATTTT
cdr3_aa: CSARRGLDTQYF

clone_size: many
v_call: TRBV20-1
j_call: TRBJ2-3
d_call: TRBD2
cdr3_nt: TGCAGTGCTAGCGCGGGAGCCCCAGATACGCAGTATTTT
cdr3_aa: CSASAGAPDTQYF

clone_size: NA
v_call: TRBV20-1
j_call: TRBJ2-7
d_call: TRBD2
cdr3_nt: TGCAGTGCTAGGTTTCCCAGCGGGAGCGAGGACGAGCAGTACTTC
cdr3_aa: CSARFPSGSEDEQYF

clone_size: many
v_call: TRBV7-2
j_call: TRBJ1-5
d_call: TRBD1
cdr3_nt: TGTGCCAGCAGCCAGGGACAGGCCTCTAGCAATCAGCCCCAGCATTTT
cdr3_aa: CASSQGQASSNQPQHF

clone_size: NA
v_call: TRBV20-1
j_call: TRBJ2-7
d_call: NA
cdr3_nt: TGCAGTGCTTCACCGGGCCCCCACGGGCAGTACTTC
cdr3_aa: CSASPGPHGQYF

clone_size: NA
v_call: TRBV28
j_call: TRBJ2-1
d_call: NA
cdr3_nt: TGTGCCAGCAGTCCGGTACTGGGGGTAAAGTCCTACAATGAGCAGTTCTTC
cdr3_aa: CASSPVLGVKSYNEQFF

clone_size: many
v_call: TRBV7-8
j_call: TRBJ2-3
d_call: TRBD2
cdr3_nt: TGTGCCAGCAGCTTAGTAGCGGGATTGACAGATACGCAGTATTTT
cdr3_aa: CASSLVAGLTDTQYF

clone_size: many
v_call: TRBV5-1
j_call: TRBJ2-1
d_call: NA
cdr3_nt: TGTGCCAGCAGCTTAGCGGATGAGCAGTTCTTC
cdr3_aa: CASSLADEQFF

clone_size: NA
v_call: TRBV6-5
j_call: TRBJ1-2
d_call: TRBD1
cdr3_nt: TGTGCCAGCAGGTCTACCTTAGGGACAGGAAGCTATGGCTACACCTTC
cdr3_aa: CASRSTLGTGSYGYTF

clone_size: few
v_call: TRBV28
j_call: TRBJ1-2
d_call: NA
cdr3_nt: TGTGCCACCGGCAGCTATGGCTACACCTTC
cdr3_aa: CATGSYGYTF

clone_size: NA
v_call: TRBV9
j_call: TRBJ1-1
d_call: NA
cdr3_nt: TGTGCCAGCAGCGGAGATACGGCCCTGAACACTGAAGCTTTCTTT
cdr3_aa: CASSGDTALNTEAFF

clone_size: many
v_call: TRBV10-3
j_call: TRBJ1-6
d_call: TRBD1
cdr3_nt: TGTGCCATCAGGGACTCGGACAGGGGGCGCGGGTCACCCCTCCACTTT
cdr3_aa: CAIRDSDRGRGSPLHF

clone_size: NA
v_call: TRBV9
j_call: TRBJ2-2
d_call: TRBD1
cdr3_nt: TGTGCCAGCGGGGACCTGACCGGGACAGGCAACACCGGGGAGCTGTTTTTT
cdr3_aa: CASGDLTGTGNTGELFF

clone_size: NA
v_call: TRBV20-1
j_call: TRBJ2-4
d_call: TRBD2
cdr3_nt: TGCAGTGTCGAGTGGGGGGGCAAAAACATTCAGTACTTC
cdr3_aa: CSVEWGGKNIQYF

clone_size: NA
v_call: TRBV6-1
j_call: TRBJ1-5
d_call: NA
cdr3_nt: TGTGCCAGCCGACCCGCATACCTCAATCAGCCCCAGCATTTT
cdr3_aa: CASRPAYLNQPQHF

clone_size: few
v_call: TRBV29-1
j_call: TRBJ2-1
d_call: NA
cdr3_nt: TGCAGCGTTGAAAACCCGGGTTACTCCTACAATGAGCAGTTCTTC
cdr3_aa: CSVENPGYSYNEQFF

clone_size: NA
v_call: TRBV7-2
j_call: TRBJ1-6
d_call: NA
cdr3_nt: TGTGCCAGCAGCTCCCAGGGCACTAGCTTCTATAATTCACCCCTCCACTTT
cdr3_aa: CASSSQGTSFYNSPLHF

clone_size: NA
v_call: TRBV27
j_call: TRBJ2-4
d_call: TRBD2
cdr3_nt: TGTGCCAGCAGTTTAGGCGCGGGGGGCCTTGACATTCAGTACTTC
cdr3_aa: CASSLGAGGLDIQYF

clone_size: few
v_call: TRBV6-5
j_call: TRBJ1-2
d_call: NA
cdr3_nt: TGTGCCAGCAGTTACTCGCCGGGGGCGACGTATGGCTACACCTTC
cdr3_aa: CASSYSPGATYGYTF

clone_size: many
v_call: TRBV28
j_call: TRBJ1-5
d_call: NA
cdr3_nt: TGTGCCAGCTCCCTAGGCGGGGGCTGGTCGGGCAATCAGCCCCAGCATTTT
cdr3_aa: CASSLGGGWSGNQPQHF

clone_size: many
v_call: TRBV6-2/TRBV6-3
j_call: TRBJ2-4
d_call: TRBD1
cdr3_nt: TGTGCCAGCACCACAGGGGTTCTAGCCAAAAACATTCAGTACTTC
cdr3_aa: CASTTGVLAKNIQYF